This T cell receptor beta chain was sequenced in a study of Tregs in tolerant kidney transplant recipients. Clones were read by immunoSEQ multiplex PCR, and TCRdb kept only the in-frame ones, dropping some. The data contain more than 90,000 clones, roughly 93% of them singletons. This CDR3 region has 18 residues. The nonmyeloablative bone marrow transplants came from related graft donors, with transient mixed chimerism. This rearrangement joins TRBV21-1 to TRBJ2-7; the table assigns TRBD1, which was not confirmed against the DNA. TRBV21-1 is marked as a pseudogene. The TCR originated in a human patient who received a combined kidney and bone marrow transplant. A subset of T cells may come from the graft donor. Material: CD4+ T cells from blood (PBMCs), obtained 12 months after the transplant. The chain's CDR3 is CASSGQGLEARRPYEQYF. In DNA, the CDR3 is TGTGCCAGCAGCGGACAGGGCCTAGAAGCTAGACGACCCTACGAGCAGTACTTC.